The rows below give T cell receptor beta chains drawn from one sample of a study of blood T cell repertoires in COVID-19. Using immunoSEQ multiplex PCR, the repertoire was profiled, and TCRdb retains in-frame clones only, with some absent. This sample carries fewer than 110,000 clones, 84% of them seen once, and the ten largest clones take approximately 12%. Material: peripheral blood. Every receptor here comes from a human donor in a cohort sampled during active COVID-19. CDR3s include the opening cysteine and the closing phenylalanine or tryptophan. Fields, in order: clone size, D gene, CDR3 length, V gene, J gene, CDR3 DNA, CDR3 protein. D genes are given only for firm matches. Size tells how often a clone was seen (once, few, many) or the class of an expanded clone, and some rows leave it out.

clone_size: -; d_call: -; cdr3_length: 16; v_call: TRBV5-1; j_call: TRBJ2-2; cdr3_nt: TGCGCCAGCAGCTTGGGGTCGGCCGGGTACACCGGGGAGCTGTTTTTT; cdr3_aa: CASSLGSAGYTGELFF
clone_size: few; d_call: TRBD2; cdr3_length: 16; v_call: TRBV6-5; j_call: TRBJ2-6; cdr3_nt: TGTGCCAGCAGTTACCGGGGGGTCTCTGGGGCCAACGTCCTGACTTTC; cdr3_aa: CASSYRGVSGANVLTF
clone_size: -; d_call: TRBD1; cdr3_length: 13; v_call: TRBV12-3/TRBV12-4; j_call: TRBJ1-2; cdr3_nt: TGTGCCAGCAGTTGGGGGACAGGGCGCGGCTACACCTTC; cdr3_aa: CASSWGTGRGYTF
clone_size: few; d_call: -; cdr3_length: 12; v_call: TRBV20-1; j_call: TRBJ1-1; cdr3_nt: TGCAGTGCTAGTTTCGGAGACTTTGAAGCTTTCTTT; cdr3_aa: CSASFGDFEAFF
clone_size: -; d_call: -; cdr3_length: 18; v_call: TRBV7-6; j_call: TRBJ2-7; cdr3_nt: TGTGCCAGCAGCTCAAGAGCTGGAGGGACGGGGAGATCCTACGAGCAGTACTTC; cdr3_aa: CASSSRAGGTGRSYEQYF
clone_size: -; d_call: -; cdr3_length: 11; v_call: TRBV6-2/TRBV6-3; j_call: TRBJ1-1; cdr3_nt: TGTGCCAGCAGTAGAGGGACTGAAGCTTTCTTT; cdr3_aa: CASSRGTEAFF
clone_size: -; d_call: -; cdr3_length: 18; v_call: TRBV6-4; j_call: TRBJ1-4; cdr3_nt: TGTGCCAGCAGTGTGGGCAGCTGGACTCCAATAACTAATGAAAAACTGTTTTTT; cdr3_aa: CASSVGSWTPITNEKLFF
clone_size: -; d_call: -; cdr3_length: 14; v_call: TRBV2; j_call: TRBJ1-1; cdr3_nt: TGTGCCAGCAGTGAATTCGGGGGGGACACTGAAGCTTTCTTT; cdr3_aa: CASSEFGGDTEAFF
clone_size: -; d_call: -; cdr3_length: 16; v_call: TRBV4-1; j_call: TRBJ1-4; cdr3_nt: TGCGCCAGCAGCCAAGAAGACAGTTGGCGGCATGAAAAACTGTTTTTT; cdr3_aa: CASSQEDSWRHEKLFF
clone_size: few; d_call: TRBD1; cdr3_length: 15; v_call: TRBV2; j_call: TRBJ2-3; cdr3_nt: TGTGCCAGCAGTGGGGGACAGGGGCTGACAGATACGCAGTATTTT; cdr3_aa: CASSGGQGLTDTQYF